The rows below give T cell receptor beta chains drawn from one sample of a study of OX40 agonist ivuxolimab in advanced cancers. TCRdb's copy holds only in-frame clones and misses some; the assay was immunoSEQ multiplex PCR. This table has roughly 71,000 clones, 84% appearing once. The starting material was CD4+ or CD8+ T cells sorted from blood, obtained in a trial of the OX40 agonist ivuxolimab. These receptors were obtained from an adult with an advanced solid tumor such as melanoma, head and neck, liver or kidney cancer. The CDR3 runs from the conserved cysteine through the conserved F or W. Each record gives: V gene, J gene, clone size, D gene, CDR3 DNA, CDR3 protein. D genes are given only for firm matches. Rows may omit the clone size; those that give it use once, few, many or a size class.

TRBV7-2	TRBJ2-7	-	-	TGTGCCAGCAGCTTGGCCCCAACCTACGAGCAGTACTTC	CASSLAPTYEQYF
TRBV7-3	TRBJ2-2	once	-	TGTGCCAGCAAGTCGGTTAGCGGACCCGGGGAGCTGTTTTTT	CASKSVSGPGELFF
TRBV2	TRBJ1-1	few	-	TGTGCCAGCAGCGGGAATATGAACACTGAAGCTTTCTTT	CASSGNMNTEAFF
TRBV4-1	TRBJ2-3	once	-	TGCGCCAGCAGCCAAGTCGGCGGCCTCGGGGATACGCAGTATTTT	CASSQVGGLGDTQYF
TRBV19	TRBJ1-5	few	-	TGTGCCAGTAGTACACTGATCGAGGGGCAGCCCCAGCATTTT	CASSTLIEGQPQHF
TRBV5-1	TRBJ1-4	-	TRBD1	TGCGCCAGCAGCTTGGCCGGGACAGGGCGCGAAAAACTGTTTTTT	CASSLAGTGREKLFF
TRBV30	TRBJ1-5	once	-	TGTGCCTGGAGGGCTCCCGGGGACTCGCAGCATTTT	CAWRAPGDSQHF
TRBV5-1	TRBJ1-4	-	-	TGCGCCAGCAGCTTGAAAGCGCAGGGCGGAAATGAAAAACTGTTTTTT	CASSLKAQGGNEKLFF
TRBV7-3	TRBJ2-5	-	-	TGTGCCAGCAGCAATTCCCGGGGAACCAAAGAGACCCAGTACTTC	CASSNSRGTKETQYF
TRBV23-1	TRBJ2-7	-	TRBD1	TGCGCCAGCAGTCACTCGGACAGGCACTCCTACGAGCAGTACTTC	CASSHSDRHSYEQYF
TRBV28	TRBJ1-5	-	-	TGTGCCAGCAGTTTTCCAGGGGTCAATCAGCCCCAGCATTTT	CASSFPGVNQPQHF
TRBV9	TRBJ2-6	-	-	TGTGCCAGCAGCGCCACCGCACACCTCTCTGGGGCCAACGTCCTGACTTTC	CASSATAHLSGANVLTF
TRBV7-9	TRBJ2-3	-	TRBD2	TGTGCCAGCAGCTTAACTAGCGGGGTGGGAGATACGCAGTATTTT	CASSLTSGVGDTQYF
TRBV5-1	TRBJ1-4	-	-	TGCGCCAGCGGTTTGGTTGCTAATGAAAAACTGTTTTTT	CASGLVANEKLFF
TRBV6-1	TRBJ2-7	-	-	TGTGCCAGCAGTGAAAGTGGAGCGAACTACGAGCAGTACTTC	CASSESGANYEQYF
TRBV6-1	TRBJ2-5	-	-	TGTGCCAGCACATGGGGCAGGGAAGAGACCCAGTACTTC	CASTWGREETQYF
TRBV6-5	TRBJ1-4	-	-	TGTGCCAGCAGCCCTCCGGACAGTGAAAAACTGTTTTTT	CASSPPDSEKLFF
TRBV28	TRBJ1-6	-	-	TGTGCCAGCAGTTTATACAGGGAATCTTCACCCCTCCACTTT	CASSLYRESSPLHF
TRBV28	TRBJ2-7	few	-	TGTGCCAGCAGGAGGGGTTCAACGTACGAGCAGTACTTC	CASRRGSTYEQYF
TRBV7-2	TRBJ1-1	-	TRBD1	TGTGCCAGCAGCTTAGGGGACAGGGGGCCGAACACTGAAGCTTTCTTT	CASSLGDRGPNTEAFF
TRBV11-1	TRBJ2-7	-	-	TGTGCCAGCAGCTACGGGCGATCTAGCTACGAGCAGTACTTC	CASSYGRSSYEQYF